Listed here are 2 T cell receptor beta chains from one sample, sequenced in a study of control samples from healthy donors and cancer patients. Assay: immunoSEQ multiplex PCR; the TCRdb copy retains only in-frame clones and omits some. The profile shows over 150,000 clones, 90% to 95% of them singletons. Input material: blood. These receptor sequences come from a woman under 30 in good health.

The V gene is TRBV18, the J gene TRBJ2-7; D is unclear. V lost 4 bases and J 4 bases, leaving 11 bases between the germline ends. The CDR3 spans 13 residues. Germline V gives CDR1 KGHSH, CDR2 LQKENI. The DNA for the CDR3 is TGTGCCAGCTCACGACGACCCATTTACGAGCAGTACTTC. This encodes CASSRRPIYEQYF.

The chain recombines TRBV11-2 with TRBJ1-1; the match to TRBD1 covers 9 bases. Germline V gives CDR1 SGHAT, CDR2 FQNNGV. After removal of 4 bases from V and 1 base from J, the junction contained 1 base not matched to a gene. The CDR3 is 14 amino acids. The CDR3 DNA sequence: TGTGCCAGCAGCTGGGACAGGGCGAACACTGAAGCTTTCTTT. Translating gives CASSWDRANTEAFF.